The 10 T cell receptor beta chains given below trace back to one sample, sequenced in a study of blood T cell repertoires in COVID-19. Assay: immunoSEQ multiplex PCR; the TCRdb copy retains only in-frame clones and omits some. The sample has under 200,000 clones, around 82% seen once; the top ten hold around 18%. Sequencing input: PBMCs or T cells enriched from blood (not recorded which). These receptor sequences come from a man in his sixties who had recovered from COVID-19.

The count of this clone is one. V is TRBV5-1 and J is TRBJ1-5; 7 bases line up with TRBD1. J was trimmed by 6 bases and V by 0 bases; bases with no gene match: 6. The CDR3 consists of 15 residues. The germline CDR1 and CDR2 sequences are SGHRS and YFSETQ. CDR3 residues: CASSLEQGSGQPQHF. The CDR3 coding sequence is TGCGCCAGCAGCTTGGAACAGGGGAGCGGTCAGCCCCAGCATTTT.

This chain uses TRBV6-6 with TRBJ2-2; D might be TRBD1 (5 bases). The CDR3 contains 15 residues. The germline V and J ends were trimmed by 3 bases and 0 bases, with 8 bases remaining between them. CDR1 is MNHNY and CDR2 is SVGAGI in the germline V gene (reference sequence). CDR3 nucleotide sequence: TGTGCCAGCAGTTATGCAGGGCCGAACACCGGGGAGCTGTTTTTT. This codes for CASSYAGPNTGELFF.

The chain couples TRBV7-9 to TRBJ2-7, with a possible D match to TRBD1 (6 bases). Trimming pared 3 bases from V and 5 bases from J, leaving 11 bases between. CDR1 is SEHNR and CDR2 is FQNEAQ in the germline V gene (reference sequence). The CDR3 totals 13 residues. The DNA of the CDR3 is TGTGCCAGCAGCTTGGGGGACAAGGACGAGCAGTACTTC. It is translated as CASSLGDKDEQYF.

V usage is TRBV7-2 and J usage is TRBJ1-5; 10 bases fit TRBD1. The V gene end was trimmed by 5 bases and the J gene end by 5 bases; junction bases not matched to a gene: 6. The CDR3 contains 15 residues. The germline V gene has CDR1 SGHTA and CDR2 FQGNSA. The CDR3 nucleotides are TGTGCCAGCAGCCCCGGGACAGGGGTCGATCAGCCCCAGCATTTT. Translating gives CASSPGTGVDQPQHF.

The chain employs TRBV28 and TRBJ2-2; D is undetermined. The CDR3 runs to 12 residues. Germline V gene data show CDR1 as MDHEN and CDR2 as SYDVKM. V was shortened by 3 bases and J by 6 bases, with 5 bases between the two germline ends. The CDR3 loop reads CASSLAAGELFF. The CDR3 DNA reads as TGTGCCAGCAGTTTGGCCGCCGGGGAGCTGTTTTTT.

This clone was seen ten or more times. The chain combines TRBV7-2 with TRBJ2-1; TRBD2 agrees at 11 bases. Germline V lookup: CDR1 SGHTA, CDR2 FQGNSA. With 5 bases clipped from V and 8 bases from J, the junction kept 8 bases outside the gene matches. This CDR3 region has 15 residues. The CDR3 spells CASSPTSGIRYEQFF. The CDR3 DNA reads TGTGCCAGCAGCCCGACTAGCGGGATCCGTTATGAGCAGTTCTTC.

This clone was detected a few times. The J gene is TRBJ2-2, the V gene TRBV5-1; the D gene is possibly TRBD2 (6 bases). The germline V and J ends were trimmed by 0 bases and 6 bases, with 15 bases remaining between them. CDR3 size: 16 residues. From germline, CDR1 is SGHRS and CDR2 YFSETQ. In DNA form, the CDR3 reads TGCGCCAGCAGCTTGGGATCTCCCTCGGGGGCCGGGGAGCTGTTTTTT. Amino acid sequence: CASSLGSPSGAGELFF.

This clone was recorded only once. J is TRBJ2-2 and V is TRBV6-1, with 7 positions matching TRBD2. The CDR3 sequence is 16 residues long. Unmatched junction bases numbered 4, after V lost 2 bases and J lost 1 base. Germline CDR1 MNHNS, CDR2 SASEGT. The DNA of the CDR3 is TGTGCCAGCAGTGAAAGAAGCGGGGTGAACACCGGGGAGCTGTTTTTT. It yields the protein CASSERSGVNTGELFF.

The V gene is TRBV27, the J gene TRBJ2-7; 8 bases align to TRBD1. Germline V gene sequence: CDR1 MNHEY, CDR2 SMNVEV (reference sequence). Trimming took 0 bases from V and 3 from J; bases not matched to a gene: 10. The CDR3 covers 17 residues. CDR3 nucleotides: TGTGCCAGCAGTTTATCAGTCGGACAGGGCCCCAGCTACGAGCAGTACTTC. Encoded protein: CASSLSVGQGPSYEQYF.

Only a few counts were recorded for this clone. The chain carries TRBV29-1 and TRBJ2-6, with TRBD1 identical over 8 bases. This CDR3 has 16 residues. Trimming cost V 5 bases and J 0 bases; bases outside gene matches: 6. Germline V CDR1 and CDR2: SQVTM, ANQGSEA. DNA of the CDR3: TGCAGCGTTAGAGTAACAGGGGGCTCTGGGGCCAACGTCCTGACTTTC. It translates to CSVRVTGGSGANVLTF.